The rows below give T cell receptor beta chains drawn from one sample of a study of blood T cell repertoires in COVID-19. Assay: immunoSEQ multiplex PCR; the TCRdb copy retains only in-frame clones and omits some. The table shows 290,000 or so clones, with nearly 90% occurring only once. Material for sequencing was PBMCs or T cells enriched from blood (not recorded which). These receptors came from a woman under 30 with acute COVID-19. CDR3s include the opening cysteine and the closing phenylalanine or tryptophan. A D gene is named only where the DNA matches it firmly. A clone size is listed for some rows: how often the clone was seen (once, few, many), or a class if it is expanded.

size	J	V	D	CDR3	DNA
-	TRBJ2-3	TRBV13	-	CASSLVPPQAGVPDTQYF	TGTGCCAGCAGCTTAGTGCCCCCCCAGGCAGGGGTCCCAGATACGCAGTATTTT
-	TRBJ1-6	TRBV10-3	-	CAISDGQPLHF	TGTGCCATCAGTGACGGACAGCCCCTCCACTTT
-	TRBJ1-2	TRBV30	-	CAWASYGYTF	TGTGCCTGGGCCAGTTATGGCTACACCTTC
-	TRBJ1-5	TRBV28	TRBD1	CASSLPLGQGSNQPQHF	TGTGCCAGCAGTTTGCCCCTTGGACAGGGAAGCAATCAGCCCCAGCATTTT
-	TRBJ2-7	TRBV6-5	-	CASRLTRFEYEQYF	TGTGCCAGCAGACTAACCCGGTTTGAGTACGAGCAGTACTTC
-	TRBJ2-7	TRBV28	TRBD1	CASSSGQGDPYEQYF	TGTGCCAGCAGTTCCGGACAGGGGGACCCCTACGAGCAGTACTTC
-	TRBJ1-3	TRBV28	TRBD1	CASSLAGTGWTGNTIYF	TGTGCCAGCAGTTTGGCCGGGACAGGGTGGACGGGAAACACCATATATTTT
-	TRBJ2-7	TRBV24-1	-	CATSEGGRTYEQYF	TGTGCCACCAGTGAAGGGGGAAGGACCTACGAGCAGTACTTC
-	TRBJ2-2	TRBV9	TRBD2	CASGKTSGRAGELFF	TGTGCCAGCGGGAAGACTAGCGGGAGGGCCGGGGAGCTGTTTTTT
-	TRBJ2-3	TRBV21-1	-	CASSKVTSLLDTQYF	TGTGCCAGCAGCAAAGTCACTAGCTTACTGGATACGCAGTATTTT
-	TRBJ1-1	TRBV2	TRBD1	CAPGGQDTEAFF	TGTGCCCCCGGGGGACAGGACACTGAAGCTTTCTTT
-	TRBJ1-1	TRBV25-1	-	CASKHHTEAFF	TGTGCCAGCAAACACCACACTGAAGCTTTCTTT
-	TRBJ2-3	TRBV28	TRBD1	CASSRLDAMTGGSKDTQYF	TGTGCCAGCAGTCGGCTCGATGCGATGACAGGGGGCTCGAAAGATACGCAGTATTTT
-	TRBJ1-2	TRBV6-1	-	CASSEGARNYGYTF	TGTGCCAGCAGTGAAGGAGCCAGGAACTATGGCTACACCTTC
once	TRBJ1-5	TRBV9	-	CASSVEANQPQHF	TGTGCCAGCAGCGTAGAAGCGAATCAGCCCCAGCATTTT
-	TRBJ2-1	TRBV11-3	TRBD1	CASSPRNIGQGQFF	TGTGCCAGCAGCCCAAGAAACATCGGACAGGGGCAGTTCTTC
-	TRBJ2-7	TRBV5-1	-	CASSLERGSYEQYF	TGCGCCAGCAGCTTGGAGAGGGGGTCCTACGAGCAGTACTTC
-	TRBJ1-5	TRBV3-1/TRBV3-2	TRBD1	CASSQIGGSNQPQHF	TGTGCCAGCAGCCAAATAGGGGGCAGCAATCAGCCCCAGCATTTT
few	TRBJ2-1	TRBV6-4	TRBD2	CASSDSGLAGGGEQFF	TGTGCCAGCAGTGACTCAGGACTAGCGGGAGGCGGGGAGCAGTTCTTC
-	TRBJ2-7	TRBV27	-	CASSPSSVGGEQYF	TGTGCCAGCAGTCCCTCATCAGTGGGGGGCGAGCAGTACTTC
-	TRBJ1-4	TRBV27	-	CASSPIPGDGREKLFF	TGTGCCAGCAGTCCAATACCGGGAGACGGACGGGAAAAACTGTTTTTT
-	TRBJ1-6	TRBV29-1	-	CSVPRWPLYNSPLHF	TGCAGCGTCCCTCGTTGGCCCCTTTATAATTCACCCCTCCACTTT
-	TRBJ2-1	TRBV19	TRBD2	CASSIGSGNEQFF	TGTGCCAGTAGTATAGGTAGCGGGAATGAGCAGTTCTTC
-	TRBJ2-2	TRBV5-1	TRBD2	CASRLAVNTGELFF	TGCGCCAGCAGACTAGCGGTTAACACCGGGGAGCTGTTTTTT
-	TRBJ2-7	TRBV19	TRBD1	CASSIGDRTYEQYF	TGTGCCAGTAGTATCGGGGACAGGACCTACGAGCAGTACTTC
-	TRBJ1-5	TRBV7-9	-	CASSPNLEARRSNQPQHF	TGTGCCAGCAGCCCTAACCTGGAGGCCCGACGTAGCAATCAGCCCCAGCATTTT
-	TRBJ2-7	TRBV5-1	-	CASSLVPAESPIKEQYF	TGCGCCAGCAGCTTGGTTCCTGCGGAATCCCCTATAAAGGAGCAGTACTTC
-	TRBJ2-1	TRBV29-1	TRBD1	CSPGTENQNEQFF	TGCAGCCCTGGGACAGAGAACCAAAATGAGCAGTTCTTC
once	TRBJ1-2	TRBV18	-	CASSPGWGRVSGYTF	TGTGCCAGCTCACCCGGATGGGGCAGGGTCTCCGGCTACACCTTC
-	TRBJ2-7	TRBV15	-	CATSRDGSQGAAYEQYF	TGTGCCACCAGCAGAGATGGAAGTCAGGGCGCCGCCTACGAGCAGTACTTC
-	TRBJ2-7	TRBV27	TRBD2	CASSSAGTSGSYEQYF	TGTGCCAGCAGTTCGGCCGGGACTAGCGGGAGTTACGAGCAGTACTTC
-	TRBJ1-1	TRBV19	-	CASSKLELGNTEAFF	TGTGCCAGTAGTAAGTTAGAGCTAGGGAACACTGAAGCTTTCTTT
-	TRBJ1-2	TRBV29-1	-	CSVEARVKANSGYTF	TGCAGCGTTGAGGCCAGGGTGAAGGCGAACTCTGGCTACACCTTC
-	TRBJ1-3	TRBV7-9	-	CASSQARASGTIYF	TGTGCCAGCAGCCAAGCTCGGGCTAGCGGCACCATATATTTT
-	TRBJ2-1	TRBV11-3	TRBD2	CASSPRTSGLYNEQFF	TGTGCCAGCAGCCCCCGGACTAGCGGACTTTACAATGAGCAGTTCTTC
-	TRBJ2-7	TRBV23-1	-	CASSQSGGSYEQYF	TGCGCCAGCAGTCAATCTGGCGGATCCTACGAGCAGTACTTC
many	TRBJ1-5	TRBV19	-	CASAWASGGNQPQHF	TGTGCCAGTGCCTGGGCCTCGGGGGGCAATCAGCCCCAGCATTTT
-	TRBJ2-5	TRBV6-1	TRBD2	CASSEVWRELETQYF	TGTGCCAGCAGTGAGGTCTGGCGGGAGTTAGAGACCCAGTACTTC
-	TRBJ1-1	TRBV10-3	-	CAISESAGLKNTEAFF	TGTGCCATCAGTGAATCCGCAGGGTTAAAGAACACTGAAGCTTTCTTT
-	TRBJ2-1	TRBV28	-	CASSSSPISRESVNEQFF	TGTGCCAGCAGTTCAAGCCCCATATCTCGGGAGTCGGTCAATGAGCAGTTCTTC
-	TRBJ2-3	TRBV18	TRBD1	CASSPGQYLHTQYF	TGTGCCAGCTCCCCGGGACAGTACCTACATACGCAGTATTTT
-	TRBJ1-2	TRBV7-3	TRBD1	CASSLDRGYGGYTF	TGTGCCAGCAGCTTAGACAGGGGATACGGTGGCTACACCTTC
-	TRBJ2-7	TRBV24-1	-	CATSDLAQGTYEQYF	TGTGCCACCAGTGATTTGGCTCAGGGAACCTACGAGCAGTACTTC
-	TRBJ1-3	TRBV19	TRBD1	CASSIDRDRESGNTIYF	TGTGCCAGTAGTATAGATCGGGACAGGGAGTCTGGAAACACCATATATTTT
once	TRBJ1-4	TRBV5-5	-	CASSLLPPGVTTNEKLFF	TGTGCCAGCAGCTTACTCCCGCCGGGAGTCACAACTAATGAAAAACTGTTTTTT
-	TRBJ1-1	TRBV28	-	CASSSAEVNTEAFF	TGTGCCAGCAGTTCAGCCGAGGTGAACACTGAAGCTTTCTTT
once	TRBJ2-1	TRBV5-1	TRBD2	CASSFGLAGGRYNEQFF	TGCGCCAGCAGCTTCGGACTAGCGGGAGGCCGTTACAATGAGCAGTTCTTC
-	TRBJ2-2	TRBV11-2	-	CASSFGPDIIGELFF	TGTGCCAGCAGCTTTGGGCCGGATATTATCGGGGAGCTGTTTTTT
-	TRBJ2-3	TRBV29-1	TRBD2	CSSTSGLFTDTQYF	TGCAGCTCGACTAGCGGACTATTCACAGATACGCAGTATTTT
-	TRBJ2-3	TRBV9	-	CASSVAQGRLDTQYF	TGTGCCAGCAGCGTAGCCCAGGGAAGGTTGGATACGCAGTATTTT
-	TRBJ1-5	TRBV19	TRBD1	CATTRGTGNQPQHF	TGTGCCACAACTCGCGGGACAGGCAATCAGCCCCAGCATTTT
-	TRBJ1-2	TRBV28	-	CASRTTGPYGYTF	TGTGCCAGCAGGACCACAGGGCCCTATGGCTACACCTTC
-	TRBJ2-7	TRBV28	TRBD2	CASSLWKRLLAGLLGEQYF	TGTGCCAGCAGTTTATGGAAGAGGCTACTAGCGGGATTACTTGGCGAGCAGTACTTC
-	TRBJ1-6	TRBV28	TRBD1	CASRVDRATSPLHF	TGTGCCAGCAGAGTAGACAGGGCGACATCACCCCTCCACTTT
-	TRBJ1-5	TRBV24-1	-	CATSDLQHDGGNQPQHF	TGTGCCACCAGTGATTTGCAGCATGATGGGGGGAATCAGCCCCAGCATTTT
-	TRBJ1-6	TRBV3-1/TRBV3-2	-	CASSQETGNTPLHF	TGTGCCAGCAGCCAAGAAACAGGCAATACACCCCTCCACTTT